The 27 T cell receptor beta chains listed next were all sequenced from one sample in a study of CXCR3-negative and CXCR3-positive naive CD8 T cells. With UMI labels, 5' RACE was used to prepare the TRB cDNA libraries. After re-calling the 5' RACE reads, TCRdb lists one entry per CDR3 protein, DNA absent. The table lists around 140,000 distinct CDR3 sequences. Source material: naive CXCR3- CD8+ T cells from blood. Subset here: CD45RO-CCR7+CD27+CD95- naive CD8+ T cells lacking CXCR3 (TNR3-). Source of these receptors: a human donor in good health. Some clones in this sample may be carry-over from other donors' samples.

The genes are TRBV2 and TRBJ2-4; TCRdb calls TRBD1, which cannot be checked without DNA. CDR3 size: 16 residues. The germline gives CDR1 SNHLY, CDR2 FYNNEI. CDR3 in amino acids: CASSGRQDLHKNIQYF.

This chain's CDR3 is CASSLAGQLYEQYF. The chain carries TRBV11-2 and TRBJ2-7; TCRdb selects TRBD1, and the lack of DNA leaves this call unchecked. The CDR3 length is 14 residues. Germline V gene sequence: CDR1 SGHAT, CDR2 FQNNGV.

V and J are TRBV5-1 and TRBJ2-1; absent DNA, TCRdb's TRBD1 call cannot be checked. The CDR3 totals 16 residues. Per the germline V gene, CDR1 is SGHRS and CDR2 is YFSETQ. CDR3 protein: CASSLGWGLSYNEQFF. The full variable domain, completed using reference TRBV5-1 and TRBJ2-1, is KAGVTQTPRYLIKTRGQQVTLSCSPISGHRSVSWYQQTPGQGLQFLFEYFSETQRNKGNFPGRFSGRQFSNSRSEMNVSTLELGDSALYLCASSLGWGLSYNEQFFGPGTRLTVL.

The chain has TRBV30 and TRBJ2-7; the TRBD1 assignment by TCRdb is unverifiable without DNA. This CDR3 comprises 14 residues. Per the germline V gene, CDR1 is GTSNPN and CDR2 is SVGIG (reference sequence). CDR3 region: CAWSAGGRSYEQYF.

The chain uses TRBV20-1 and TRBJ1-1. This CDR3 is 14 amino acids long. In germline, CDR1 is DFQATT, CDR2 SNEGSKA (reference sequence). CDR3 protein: CSARGEEVYTEAFF.

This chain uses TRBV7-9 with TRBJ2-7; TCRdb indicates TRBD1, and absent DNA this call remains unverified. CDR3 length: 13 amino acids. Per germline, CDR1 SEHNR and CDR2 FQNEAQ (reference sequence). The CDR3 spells CASRWTGAYEQYF.

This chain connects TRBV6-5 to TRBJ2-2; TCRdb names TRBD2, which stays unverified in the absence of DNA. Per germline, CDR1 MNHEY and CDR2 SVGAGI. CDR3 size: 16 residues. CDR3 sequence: CASSYPGGLGTGELFF.

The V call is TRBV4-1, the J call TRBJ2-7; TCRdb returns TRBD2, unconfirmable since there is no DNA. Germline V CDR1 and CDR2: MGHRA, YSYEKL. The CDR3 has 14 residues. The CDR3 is CASSGGTSSYEQYF.

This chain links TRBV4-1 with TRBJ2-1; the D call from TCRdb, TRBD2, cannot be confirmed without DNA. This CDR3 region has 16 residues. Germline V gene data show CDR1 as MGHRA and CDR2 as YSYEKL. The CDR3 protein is CASSQGSGRTDNEQFF.

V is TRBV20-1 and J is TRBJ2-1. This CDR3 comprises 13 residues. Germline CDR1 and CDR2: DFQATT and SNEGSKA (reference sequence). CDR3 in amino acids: CSATTETYNEQFF.

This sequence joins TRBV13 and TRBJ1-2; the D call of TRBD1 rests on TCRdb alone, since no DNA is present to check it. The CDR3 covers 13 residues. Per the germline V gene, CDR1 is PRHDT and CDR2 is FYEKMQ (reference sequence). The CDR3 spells CASSLAGFYGYTF.

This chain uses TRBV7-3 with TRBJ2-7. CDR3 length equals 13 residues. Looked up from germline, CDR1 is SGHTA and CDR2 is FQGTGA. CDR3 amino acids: CASRLDGTYEQYF. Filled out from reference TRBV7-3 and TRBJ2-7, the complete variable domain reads GAGVSQTPSNKVTEKGKYVELRCDPISGHTALYWYRQSLGQGPEFLIYFQGTGAADDSGLPNDRFFAVRPEGSVSTLKIQRTERGDSAVYLCASRLDGTYEQYFGPGTRLTVT.

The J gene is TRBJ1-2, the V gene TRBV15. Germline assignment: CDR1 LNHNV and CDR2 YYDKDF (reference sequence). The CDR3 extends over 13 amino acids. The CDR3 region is CATSRGTSYGYTF.

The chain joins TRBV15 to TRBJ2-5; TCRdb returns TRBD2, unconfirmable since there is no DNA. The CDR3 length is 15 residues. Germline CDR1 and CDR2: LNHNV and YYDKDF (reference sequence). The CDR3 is CATSPEAGGAQTQYF.

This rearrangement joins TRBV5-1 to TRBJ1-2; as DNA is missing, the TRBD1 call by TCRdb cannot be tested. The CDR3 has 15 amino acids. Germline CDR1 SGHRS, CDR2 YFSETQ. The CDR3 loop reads CASNVALDSWDGYTF. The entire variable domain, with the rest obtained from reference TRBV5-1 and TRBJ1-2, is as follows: KAGVTQTPRYLIKTRGQQVTLSCSPISGHRSVSWYQQTPGQGLQFLFEYFSETQRNKGNFPGRFSGRQFSNSRSEMNVSTLELGDSALYLCASNVALDSWDGYTFGSGTRLTVV.

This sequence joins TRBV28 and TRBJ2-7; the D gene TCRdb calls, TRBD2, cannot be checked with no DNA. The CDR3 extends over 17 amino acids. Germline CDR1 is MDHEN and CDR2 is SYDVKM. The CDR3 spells CASSLLAGGESSYEQYF.

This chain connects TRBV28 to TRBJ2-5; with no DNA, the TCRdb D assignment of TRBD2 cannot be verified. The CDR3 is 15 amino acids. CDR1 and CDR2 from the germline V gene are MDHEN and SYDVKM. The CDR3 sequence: CASSSASGRGETQYF.

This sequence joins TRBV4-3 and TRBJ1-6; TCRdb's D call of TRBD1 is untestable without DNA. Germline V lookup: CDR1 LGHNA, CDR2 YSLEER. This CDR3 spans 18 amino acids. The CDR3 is CASSQDPPKSSYNSPLHF.

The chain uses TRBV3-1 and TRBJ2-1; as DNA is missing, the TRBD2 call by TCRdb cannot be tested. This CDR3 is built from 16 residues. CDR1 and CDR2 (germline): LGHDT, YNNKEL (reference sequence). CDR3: CASSQVPRGYYNEQFF.

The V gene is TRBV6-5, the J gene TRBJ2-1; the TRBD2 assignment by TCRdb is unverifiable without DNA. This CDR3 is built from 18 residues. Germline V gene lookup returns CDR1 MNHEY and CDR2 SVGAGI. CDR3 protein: CASRSGLAGGYSYNEQFF.

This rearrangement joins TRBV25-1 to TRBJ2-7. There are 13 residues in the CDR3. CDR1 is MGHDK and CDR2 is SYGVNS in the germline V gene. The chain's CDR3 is CASRYQGDYEQYF.

Here the CDR3 reads CASSAGYEQYF. The chain carries TRBV12-3 or TRBV12-4 and TRBJ2-7; TCRdb gives TRBD1 as the D gene, but with no DNA this cannot be confirmed. The length of the CDR3 is 11 residues.

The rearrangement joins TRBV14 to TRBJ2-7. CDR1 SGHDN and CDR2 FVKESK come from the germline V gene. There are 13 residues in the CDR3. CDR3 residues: CASSQGHYYEQYF.

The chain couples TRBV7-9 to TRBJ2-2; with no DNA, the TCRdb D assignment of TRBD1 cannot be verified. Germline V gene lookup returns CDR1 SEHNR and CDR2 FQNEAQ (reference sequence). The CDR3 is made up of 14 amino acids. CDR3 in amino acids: CASTDRGNTGELFF.

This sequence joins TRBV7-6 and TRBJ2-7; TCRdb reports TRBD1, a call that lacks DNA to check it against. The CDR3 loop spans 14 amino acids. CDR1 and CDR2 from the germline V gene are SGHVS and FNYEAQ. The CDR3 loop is CASSLLTGENEQYF.

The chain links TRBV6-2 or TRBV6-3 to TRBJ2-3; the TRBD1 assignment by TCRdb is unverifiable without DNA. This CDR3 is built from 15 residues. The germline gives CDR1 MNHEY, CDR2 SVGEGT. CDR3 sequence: CASNAPRFGANTQYF.

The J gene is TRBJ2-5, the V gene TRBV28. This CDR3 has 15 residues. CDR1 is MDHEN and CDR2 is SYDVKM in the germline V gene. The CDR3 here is CASSGVVRSRETQYF.